The 3 T cell receptor beta chains given below trace back to one sample, sequenced in a study of blood T cell repertoires in COVID-19. Method: immunoSEQ multiplex PCR; TCRdb's copy keeps in-frame clones and lacks some. Of roughly 66,000 clones listed, 91% were seen once; the top ten hold about 7.3%. The sample consisted of peripheral blood. These receptors originate from a human donor in a cohort sampled during active COVID-19.

The rearrangement links TRBV7-2 to TRBJ2-2, with D uncertain. With 4 bases removed from V and 8 bases from J, the gap between germline ends came to 8 bases. The CDR3 has 12 residues. Germline CDR1 is SGHTA and CDR2 is FQGNSA. This chain's CDR3 is CASSSYAGELFF. CDR3 nucleotide sequence: TGTGCCAGCAGCTCCTATGCTGGGGAGCTGTTTTTT.

This clone occurred once. The chain carries TRBV4-1 and TRBJ1-4; D is perhaps TRBD1 (6 bases). CDR1 MGHRA and CDR2 YSYEKL come from the germline V gene. V lost 0 bases to trimming and J lost 5 bases, with 13 bases between them. The CDR3 consists of 16 residues. CDR3: CASSQDGRTENEKLFF. In DNA form, the CDR3 reads TGCGCCAGCAGCCAAGATGGAAGGACAGAGAATGAAAAACTGTTTTTT.

This chain links TRBV7-2 with TRBJ2-6, with 10 positions matching TRBD1. The length of the CDR3 is 19 residues. Germline V CDR1 and CDR2: SGHTA, FQGNSA. After removal of 5 bases from V and 2 bases from J, the junction contained 12 bases not matched to a gene. The chain's CDR3 is CASSVPLGTGATGANVLTF. The CDR3 DNA reads as TGTGCCAGCAGCGTCCCCCTTGGGACAGGGGCGACTGGGGCCAACGTCCTGACTTTC.